This TCR beta chain was sequenced in a study of human T cells and chemical hapten exposure. In TCRdb, the RACE reads were re-called with MiXCR into one record per CDR3 protein. The sample lists about 120,000 distinct CDR3 sequences, roughly 12% occurring once. The sample holds one count of this clonotype. Trimming removed 2 bases from V and 3 bases from J, with 11 bases in between. Germline V CDR1 and CDR2: DFQATT, SNEGSKA (reference sequence). The CDR3 contains 13 residues. The time point: pre-sensitization, week 0. Treatment given: therapeutic diphenylcyclopropenone sensitization with weekly scalp DPC.

This chain uses TRBV20-1 with TRBJ2-7, with TRBD1 as a possible D gene (6 bases). Material: whole blood, obtained in connection with sensitization to the hapten diphenylcyclopropenone (DPC). This receptor was obtained from a woman under 30 with alopecia areata. Some clones in this sample may be carry-over from other donors' samples. CDR3 region: CSARNRENYEQYF. The CDR3 DNA reads as TGCAGTGCTAGAAACAGGGAGAACTACGAGCAGTACTTC.